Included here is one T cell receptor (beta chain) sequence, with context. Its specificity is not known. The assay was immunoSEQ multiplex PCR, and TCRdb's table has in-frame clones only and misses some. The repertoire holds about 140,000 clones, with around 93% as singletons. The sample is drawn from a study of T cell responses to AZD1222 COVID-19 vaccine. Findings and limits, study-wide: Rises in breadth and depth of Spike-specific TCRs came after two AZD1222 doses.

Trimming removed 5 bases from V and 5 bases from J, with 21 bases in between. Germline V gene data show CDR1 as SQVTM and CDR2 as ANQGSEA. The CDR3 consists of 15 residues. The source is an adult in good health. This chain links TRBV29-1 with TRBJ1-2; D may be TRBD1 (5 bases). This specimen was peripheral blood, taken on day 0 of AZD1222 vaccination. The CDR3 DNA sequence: TGCAGCGTTCTGTTGTTAGGGACGGGAATTTATGGCTACACCTTC. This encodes CSVLLLGTGIYGYTF.